The 2 T cell receptor beta chains reported below all come from one sample, sequenced in a study of identical twins (dated by TCRdb to the mid-2010s). Library prep was done by 5' RACE. The instrument given in TCRdb is Illumina HiSeq 2000. Clones were called with MiXCR by TCRdb after fastp trimmed the public reads at Q25, and only in-frame beta chains were retained. Each entry is one CDR3 protein sequence, shown with its most common DNA and genes. Across this sample there are 690,000 or so distinct CDR3 sequences, with 8.6% seen only once. The leading ten clones occupy 0.8% to 1% of the sample. The same specimen was also included in a second study, on yellow fever vaccine responses in identical twins.

Sequencing was performed on PBMCs. These receptors were obtained from a woman younger than 35 in good health.

V usage is TRBV12-3 or TRBV12-4 and J usage is TRBJ2-7; D may be TRBD2 (6 bases). Trimming pared 5 bases from V and 7 bases from J, leaving 18 bases between. The CDR3 spans 14 residues. CDR3 nucleotide sequence: TGTGCCAGCAGTCCGGGACTCATGTTGGGGGAGCAGTACTTC. Its translation is CASSPGLMLGEQYF.

The chain couples TRBV2 to TRBJ2-1; TRBD2 matches at 7 bases. The CDR3 sequence is 14 residues long. Germline CDR1 reads SNHLY; CDR2 reads FYNNEI. Trimming cost V 8 bases and J 0 bases; bases outside gene matches: 4. This chain's CDR3 is CASGRGNSYNEQFF. The DNA of the CDR3 is TGTGCCAGCGGGCGGGGGAACTCCTACAATGAGCAGTTCTTC. Filled out from reference TRBV2 and TRBJ2-1, the complete variable domain reads EPEVTQTPSHQVTQMGQEVILRCVPISNHLYFYWYRQILGQKVEFLVSFYNNEISEKSEIFDDQFSVERPDGSNFTLKIRSTKLEDSAMYFCASGRGNSYNEQFFGPGTRLTVL.